This T cell receptor (beta chain) was found in a study of T cell clones after liver transplantation. As for the study in general: Post-transplant blood was tracked for graft-donor-reactive T cell clones identified in a pre-transplant mixed lymphocyte reaction. Until 12-24 months post-transplant, subjects got standard immunosuppression and no induction. Tolerance: complete withdrawal held at least one year, liver enzymes staying within twice normal.

The CDR3 has 15 amino acids. Germline loops: CDR1 SGHNT, CDR2 YENEEA. Trimming at V came to 5 bases and at J to 1 base, leaving 3 bases not matched to a gene. Here immunoSEQ multiplex PCR was the method, and the copy in TCRdb shows in-frame clones only, minus some. The data contain roughly 70,000 clones, more than 90% of them singletons. The chain carries TRBV11-3 and TRBJ2-1, with 9 bases that match TRBD1. Specimen: CD4+ T cells from blood, collected before liver transplant. This clonotype was obtained from a human donor who received a liver transplant. The CDR3 here is CASSQDRGSYNEQFF. As DNA, the CDR3 is TGTGCCAGCAGCCAGGACAGGGGATCCTACAATGAGCAGTTCTTC.